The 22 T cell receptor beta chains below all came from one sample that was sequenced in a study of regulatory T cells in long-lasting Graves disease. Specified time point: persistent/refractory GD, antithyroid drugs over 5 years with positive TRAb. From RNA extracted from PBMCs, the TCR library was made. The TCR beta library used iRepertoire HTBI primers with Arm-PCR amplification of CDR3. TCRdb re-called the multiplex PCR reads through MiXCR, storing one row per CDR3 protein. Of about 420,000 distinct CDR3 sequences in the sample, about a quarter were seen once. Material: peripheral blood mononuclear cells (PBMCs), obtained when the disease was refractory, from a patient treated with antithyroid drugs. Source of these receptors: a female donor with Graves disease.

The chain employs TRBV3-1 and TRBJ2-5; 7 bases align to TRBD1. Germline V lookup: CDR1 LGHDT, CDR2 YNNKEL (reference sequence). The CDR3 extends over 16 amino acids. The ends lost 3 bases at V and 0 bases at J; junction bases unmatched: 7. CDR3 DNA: TGTGCCAGCAGCCAGTCCGGGACAGCGTACCAAGAGACCCAGTACTTC. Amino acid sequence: CASSQSGTAYQETQYF.

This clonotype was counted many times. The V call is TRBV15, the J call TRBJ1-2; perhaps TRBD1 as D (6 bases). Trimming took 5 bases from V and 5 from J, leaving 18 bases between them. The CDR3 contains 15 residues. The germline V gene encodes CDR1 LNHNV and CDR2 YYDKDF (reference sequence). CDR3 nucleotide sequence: TGTGCCACCAGCGCCACTGGGCGGACAGTTTATGGCTACACCTTC. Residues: CATSATGRTVYGYTF. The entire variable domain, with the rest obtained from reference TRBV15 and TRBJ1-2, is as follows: DAMVIQNPRYQVTQFGKPVTLSCSQTLNHNVMYWYQQKSSQAPKLLFHYYDKDFNNEADTPDNFQSRRPNTSFCFLDIRSPGLGDTAMYLCATSATGRTVYGYTFGSGTRLTVV.

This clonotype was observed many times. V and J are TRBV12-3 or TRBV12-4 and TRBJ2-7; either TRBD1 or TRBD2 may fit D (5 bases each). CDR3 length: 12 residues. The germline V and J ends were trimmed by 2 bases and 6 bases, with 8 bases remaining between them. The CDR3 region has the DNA TGTGCCAGCAGTTTACCAGGGACCGAGCAGTACTTC. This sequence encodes CASSLPGTEQYF.

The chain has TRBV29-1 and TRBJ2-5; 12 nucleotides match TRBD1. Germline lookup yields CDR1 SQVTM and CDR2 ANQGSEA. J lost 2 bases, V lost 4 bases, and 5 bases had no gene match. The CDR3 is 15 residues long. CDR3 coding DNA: TGCAGCGTTGCGTCGGGACAGGGGGCTCAAGAGACCCAGTACTTC. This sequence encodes CSVASGQGAQETQYF.

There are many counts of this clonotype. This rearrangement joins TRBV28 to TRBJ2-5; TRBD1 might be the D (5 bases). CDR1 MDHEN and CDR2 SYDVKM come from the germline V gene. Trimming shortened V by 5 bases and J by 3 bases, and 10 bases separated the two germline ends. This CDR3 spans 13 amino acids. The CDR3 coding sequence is TGTGCCAGCAGTGAACAGGTGGAAGAGACCCAGTACTTC. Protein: CASSEQVEETQYF. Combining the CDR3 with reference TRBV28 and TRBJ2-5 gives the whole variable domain DVKVTQSSRYLVKRTGEKVFLECVQDMDHENMFWYRQDPGLGLRLIYFSYDVKMKEKGDIPEGYSVSREKKERFSLILESASTNQTSMYLCASSEQVEETQYFGPGTRLLVL.

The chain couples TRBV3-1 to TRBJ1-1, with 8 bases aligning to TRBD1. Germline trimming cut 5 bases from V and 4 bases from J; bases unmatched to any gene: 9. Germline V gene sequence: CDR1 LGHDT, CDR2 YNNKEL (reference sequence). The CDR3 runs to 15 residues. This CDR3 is CASSSRTGRGTEAFF. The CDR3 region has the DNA TGTGCCAGCAGCTCTCGGACAGGGAGGGGCACTGAAGCTTTCTTT.

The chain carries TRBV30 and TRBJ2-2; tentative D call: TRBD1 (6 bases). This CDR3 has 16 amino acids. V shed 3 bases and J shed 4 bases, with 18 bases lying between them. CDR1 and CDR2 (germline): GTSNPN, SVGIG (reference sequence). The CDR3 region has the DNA TGTGCCTGGAGGGACCTGTCCGGACAGACCACCGGGGAGCTGTTTTTT. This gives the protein CAWRDLSGQTTGELFF.

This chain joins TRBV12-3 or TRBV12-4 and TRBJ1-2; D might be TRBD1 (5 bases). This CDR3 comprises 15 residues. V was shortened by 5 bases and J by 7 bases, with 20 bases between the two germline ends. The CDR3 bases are TGTGCCAGCAGTCTCGCGGGACCCTACATGGGTGGCTACACCTTC. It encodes CASSLAGPYMGGYTF.

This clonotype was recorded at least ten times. The CDR3 loop reads CASRRDRGSRETQYF. The CDR3 DNA sequence: TGTGCCAGCAGAAGAGACAGGGGCTCACGGGAGACCCAGTACTTC. The chain recombines TRBV2 with TRBJ2-5; 8 bases map to TRBD1. Germline assignment: CDR1 SNHLY and CDR2 FYNNEI. This CDR3 has 15 residues. With V trimmed by 6 bases and J by 5 bases, 11 bases remained unmatched.

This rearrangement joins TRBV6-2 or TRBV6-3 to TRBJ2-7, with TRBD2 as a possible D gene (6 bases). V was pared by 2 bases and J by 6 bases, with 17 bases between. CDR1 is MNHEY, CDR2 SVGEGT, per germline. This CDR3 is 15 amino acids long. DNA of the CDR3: TGTGCCAGCAGTTACGTAGCGGATGGCCTCCTCGAGCAGTACTTC. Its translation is CASSYVADGLLEQYF.

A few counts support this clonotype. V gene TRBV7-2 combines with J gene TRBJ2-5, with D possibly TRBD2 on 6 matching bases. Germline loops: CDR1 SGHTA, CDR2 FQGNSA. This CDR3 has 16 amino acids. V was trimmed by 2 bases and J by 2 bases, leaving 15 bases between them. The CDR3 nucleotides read TGTGCCAGCAGCTTATTAGGAGGGAACCTACAAGAGACCCAGTACTTC. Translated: CASSLLGGNLQETQYF.

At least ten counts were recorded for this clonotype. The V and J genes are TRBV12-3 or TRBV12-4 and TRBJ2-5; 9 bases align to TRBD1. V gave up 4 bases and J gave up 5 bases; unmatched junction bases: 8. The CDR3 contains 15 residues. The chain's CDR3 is CASSSQQGAWETQYF. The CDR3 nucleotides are TGTGCCAGCAGTTCGCAACAGGGGGCGTGGGAGACCCAGTACTTC.

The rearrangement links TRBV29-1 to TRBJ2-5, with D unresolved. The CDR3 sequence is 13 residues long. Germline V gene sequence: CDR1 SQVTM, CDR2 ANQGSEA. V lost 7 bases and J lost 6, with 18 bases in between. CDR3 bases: TGCAGCGCCAATGCGGTGGCCCCCAAGACCCAGTACTTC. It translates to CSANAVAPKTQYF.

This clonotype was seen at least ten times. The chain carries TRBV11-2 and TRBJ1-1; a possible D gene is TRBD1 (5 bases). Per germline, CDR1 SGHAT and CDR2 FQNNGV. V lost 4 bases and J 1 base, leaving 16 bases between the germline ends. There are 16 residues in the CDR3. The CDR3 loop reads CASSSVYGGENTEAFF. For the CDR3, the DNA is TGTGCCAGCAGCTCGGTTTACGGGGGGGAGAACACTGAAGCTTTCTTT.

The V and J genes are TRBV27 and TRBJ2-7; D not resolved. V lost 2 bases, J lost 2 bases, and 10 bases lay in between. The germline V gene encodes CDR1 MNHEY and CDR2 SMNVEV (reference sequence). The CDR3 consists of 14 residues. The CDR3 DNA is TGTGCCAGCAGTTTACTCCCCAGCGCCTACGAGCAGTACTTC. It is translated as CASSLLPSAYEQYF.

CDR3 region: CSAPRWDIKNGGTQYF. The CDR3 nucleotides are TGCAGCGCCCCACGGTGGGACATAAAAAACGGGGGGACCCAGTACTTC. V and J are TRBV29-1 and TRBJ2-5; D possibly uses TRBD1 or TRBD2 (6 bases each). V lost 7 bases to trimming and J lost 7 bases, with 28 bases between them. The CDR3 covers 16 residues. Per germline, CDR1 SQVTM and CDR2 ANQGSEA.

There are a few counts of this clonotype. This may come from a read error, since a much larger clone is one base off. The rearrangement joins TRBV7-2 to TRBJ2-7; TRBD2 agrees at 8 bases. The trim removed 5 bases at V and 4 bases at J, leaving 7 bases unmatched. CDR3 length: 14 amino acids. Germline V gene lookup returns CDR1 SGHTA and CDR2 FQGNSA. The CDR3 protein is CASSRVAGKYEQYF. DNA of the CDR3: TGTGCCAGCAGCCGTGTAGCGGGAAAATACGAGCAGTACTTC.

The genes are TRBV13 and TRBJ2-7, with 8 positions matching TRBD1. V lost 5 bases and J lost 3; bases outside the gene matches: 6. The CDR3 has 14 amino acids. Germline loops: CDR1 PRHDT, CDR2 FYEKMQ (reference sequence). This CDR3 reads CASSPRDRNYEQYF. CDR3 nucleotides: TGTGCCAGCAGCCCCCGGGACAGGAACTACGAGCAGTACTTC.

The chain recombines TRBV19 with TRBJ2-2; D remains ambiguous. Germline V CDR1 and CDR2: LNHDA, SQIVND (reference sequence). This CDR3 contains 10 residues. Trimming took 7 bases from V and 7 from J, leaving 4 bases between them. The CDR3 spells CASKDGELFF. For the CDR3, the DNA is TGTGCCAGTAAGGACGGGGAGCTGTTTTTT.

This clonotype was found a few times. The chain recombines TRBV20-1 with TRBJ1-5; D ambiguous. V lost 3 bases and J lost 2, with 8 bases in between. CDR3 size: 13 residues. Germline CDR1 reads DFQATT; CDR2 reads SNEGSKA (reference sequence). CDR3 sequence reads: CSARVGGNQPQHF. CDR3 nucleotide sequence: TGCAGTGCTAGGGTGGGTGGCAATCAGCCCCAGCATTTT.

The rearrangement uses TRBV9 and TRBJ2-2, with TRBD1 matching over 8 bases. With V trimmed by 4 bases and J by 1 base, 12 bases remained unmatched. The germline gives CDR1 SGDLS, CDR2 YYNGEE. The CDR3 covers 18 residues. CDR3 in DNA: TGTGCCAGCAGCCCCCCACGCCCCGGGACAGGGAACACCGGGGAGCTGTTTTTT. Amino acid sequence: CASSPPRPGTGNTGELFF. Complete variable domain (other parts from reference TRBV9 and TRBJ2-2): DSGVTQTPKHLITATGQRVTLRCSPRSGDLSVYWYQQSLDQGLQFLIQYYNGEERAKGNILERFSAQQFPDLHSELNLSSLELGDSALYFCASSPPRPGTGNTGELFFGEGSRLTVL.

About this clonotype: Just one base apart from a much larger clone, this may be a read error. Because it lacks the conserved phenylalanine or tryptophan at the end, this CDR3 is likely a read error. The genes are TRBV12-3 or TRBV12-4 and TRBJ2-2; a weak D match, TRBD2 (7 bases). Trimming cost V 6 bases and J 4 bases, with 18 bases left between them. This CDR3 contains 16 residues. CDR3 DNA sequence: TGTGCCAGCAGGGGGAGGGGGGAGCGTGGCACCGGGGAGCTGTTTTAT. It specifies CASRGRGERGTGELFY.